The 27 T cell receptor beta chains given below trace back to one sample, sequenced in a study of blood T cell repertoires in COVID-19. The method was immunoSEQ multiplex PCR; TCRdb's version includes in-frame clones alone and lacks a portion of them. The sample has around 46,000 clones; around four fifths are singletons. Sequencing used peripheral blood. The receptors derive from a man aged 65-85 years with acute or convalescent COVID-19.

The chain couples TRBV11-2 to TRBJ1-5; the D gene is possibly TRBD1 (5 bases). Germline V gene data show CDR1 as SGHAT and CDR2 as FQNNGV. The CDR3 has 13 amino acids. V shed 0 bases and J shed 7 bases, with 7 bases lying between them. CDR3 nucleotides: TGTGCCAGCAGCTTAGAGCGGGGCCAGCCCCAGCATTTT. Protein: CASSLERGQPQHF. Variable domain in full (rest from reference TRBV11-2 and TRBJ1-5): EAGVAQSPRYKIIEKRQSVAFWCNPISGHATLYWYQQILGQGPKLLIQFQNNGVVDDSQLPKDRFSAERLKGVDSTLKIQPAKLEDSAVYLCASSLERGQPQHFGDGTRLSIL.

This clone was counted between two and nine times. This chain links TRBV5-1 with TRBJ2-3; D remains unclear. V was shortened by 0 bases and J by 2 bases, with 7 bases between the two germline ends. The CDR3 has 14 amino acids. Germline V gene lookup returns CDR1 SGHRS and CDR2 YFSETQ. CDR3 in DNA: TGCGCCAGCAGCTTGGCCTACTTCACAGATACGCAGTATTTT. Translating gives CASSLAYFTDTQYF.

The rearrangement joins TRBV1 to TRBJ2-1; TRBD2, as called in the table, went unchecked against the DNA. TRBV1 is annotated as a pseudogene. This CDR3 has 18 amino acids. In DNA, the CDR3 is TGCACCAGCAGCTCAGTAGGAGACTTAGCGGGGGCCAACAATGAGCAGTTCTTC. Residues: CTSSSVGDLAGANNEQFF.

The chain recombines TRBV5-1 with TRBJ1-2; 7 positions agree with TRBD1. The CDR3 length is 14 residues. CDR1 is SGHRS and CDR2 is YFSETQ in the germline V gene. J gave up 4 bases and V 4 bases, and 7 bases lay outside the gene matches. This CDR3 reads CASSRGQSTYGYTF. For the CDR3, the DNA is TGCGCCAGCAGCAGGGGACAGAGCACCTATGGCTACACCTTC. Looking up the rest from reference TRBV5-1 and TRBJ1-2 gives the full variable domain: KAGVTQTPRYLIKTRGQQVTLSCSPISGHRSVSWYQQTPGQGLQFLFEYFSETQRNKGNFPGRFSGRQFSNSRSEMNVSTLELGDSALYLCASSRGQSTYGYTFGSGTRLTVV.

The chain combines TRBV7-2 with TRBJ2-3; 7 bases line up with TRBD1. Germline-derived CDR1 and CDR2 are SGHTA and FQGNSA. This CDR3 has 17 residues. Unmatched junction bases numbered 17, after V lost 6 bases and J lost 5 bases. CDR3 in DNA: TGTGCCAGCAGGAACGCGCCCGGGACAGCGTCAGGAGATACGCAGTATTTT. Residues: CASRNAPGTASGDTQYF.

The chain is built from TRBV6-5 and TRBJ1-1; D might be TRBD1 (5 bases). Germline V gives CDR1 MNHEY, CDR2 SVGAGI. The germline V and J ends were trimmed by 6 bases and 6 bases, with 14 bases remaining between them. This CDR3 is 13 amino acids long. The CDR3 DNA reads TGTGCCAGCAGATCTACAGGCGGCGCTGAAGCTTTCTTT. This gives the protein CASRSTGGAEAFF.

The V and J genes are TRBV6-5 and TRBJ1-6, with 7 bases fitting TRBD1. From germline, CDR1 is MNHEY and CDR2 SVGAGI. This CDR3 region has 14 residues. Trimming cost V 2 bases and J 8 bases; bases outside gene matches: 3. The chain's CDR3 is CASSYNRGDSPLHF. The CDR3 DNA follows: TGTGCCAGCAGTTACAACAGGGGTGATTCACCCCTCCACTTT.

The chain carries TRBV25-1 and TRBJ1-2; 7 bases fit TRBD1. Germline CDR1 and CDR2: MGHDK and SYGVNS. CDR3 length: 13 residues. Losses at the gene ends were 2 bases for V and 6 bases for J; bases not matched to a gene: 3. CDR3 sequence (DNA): TGTGCCAGCAGTGAAGGGACAGTCCATGGCTACACCTTC. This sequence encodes CASSEGTVHGYTF.

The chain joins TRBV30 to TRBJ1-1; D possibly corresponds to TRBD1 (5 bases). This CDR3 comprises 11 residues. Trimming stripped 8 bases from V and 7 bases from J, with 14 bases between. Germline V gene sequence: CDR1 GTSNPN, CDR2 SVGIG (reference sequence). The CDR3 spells CARGEGSEAFF. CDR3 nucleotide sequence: TGTGCCCGAGGGGAGGGGAGTGAAGCTTTCTTT.

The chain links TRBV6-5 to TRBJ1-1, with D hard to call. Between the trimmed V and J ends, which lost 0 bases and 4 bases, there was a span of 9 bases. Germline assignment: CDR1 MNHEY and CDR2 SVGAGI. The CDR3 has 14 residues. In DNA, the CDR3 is TGTGCCAGCAGTTACTCGAGAAGTGTCACTGAAGCTTTCTTT. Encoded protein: CASSYSRSVTEAFF.

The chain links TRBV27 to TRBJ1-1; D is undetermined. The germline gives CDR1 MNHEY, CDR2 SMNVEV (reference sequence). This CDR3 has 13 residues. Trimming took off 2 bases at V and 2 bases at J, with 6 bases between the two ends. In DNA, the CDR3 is TGTGCCAGCAGTTTAAACAGAAACACTGAAGCTTTCTTT. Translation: CASSLNRNTEAFF.

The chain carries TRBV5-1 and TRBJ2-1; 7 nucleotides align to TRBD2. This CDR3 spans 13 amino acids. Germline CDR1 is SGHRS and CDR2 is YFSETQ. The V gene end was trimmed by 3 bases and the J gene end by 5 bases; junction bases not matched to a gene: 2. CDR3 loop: CASSWGRDNEQFF. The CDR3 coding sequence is TGCGCCAGCAGCTGGGGGAGGGACAATGAGCAGTTCTTC.

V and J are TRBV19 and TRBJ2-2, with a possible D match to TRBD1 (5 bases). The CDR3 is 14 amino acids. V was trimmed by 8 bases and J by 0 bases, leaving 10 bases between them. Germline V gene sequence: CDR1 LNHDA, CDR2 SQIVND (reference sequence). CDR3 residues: CASGQRTNTGELFF. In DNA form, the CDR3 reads TGTGCCAGTGGACAAAGAACGAACACCGGGGAGCTGTTTTTT.

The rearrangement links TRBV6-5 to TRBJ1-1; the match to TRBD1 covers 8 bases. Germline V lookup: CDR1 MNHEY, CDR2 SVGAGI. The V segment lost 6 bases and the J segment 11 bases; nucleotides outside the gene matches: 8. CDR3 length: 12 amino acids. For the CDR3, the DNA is TGTGCCAGCAGCCTCGGACAGGGTACGGCTTTCTTT. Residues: CASSLGQGTAFF.

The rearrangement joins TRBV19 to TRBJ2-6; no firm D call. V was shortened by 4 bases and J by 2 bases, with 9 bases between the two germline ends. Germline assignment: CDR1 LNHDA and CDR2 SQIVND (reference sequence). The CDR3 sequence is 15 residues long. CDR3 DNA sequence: TGTGCCAGTAGTAATATTGGCCCTGGGGCCAACGTCCTGACTTTC. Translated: CASSNIGPGANVLTF.

CDR3 coding DNA: TGTGCCAGCAGCCAAGAATTTACGGGGGGTCGACAGTTCTTC. It translates to CASSQEFTGGRQFF. V is TRBV3-1 (or the pseudogene TRBV3-2) and J is TRBJ2-1; 7 bases match TRBD2. This CDR3 comprises 14 residues. J lost 13 bases, V lost 0 bases, and 9 bases had no gene match. Germline V gene data show CDR1 as LGHDT and CDR2 as YNNKEL (reference sequence).

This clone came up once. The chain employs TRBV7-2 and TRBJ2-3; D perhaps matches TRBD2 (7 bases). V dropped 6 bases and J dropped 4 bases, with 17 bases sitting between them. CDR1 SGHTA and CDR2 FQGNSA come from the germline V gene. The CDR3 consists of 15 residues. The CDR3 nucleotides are TGTGCCAGCAGTTGGTCGGCGGGGGCCTCAGATACGCAGTATTTT. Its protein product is CASSWSAGASDTQYF.

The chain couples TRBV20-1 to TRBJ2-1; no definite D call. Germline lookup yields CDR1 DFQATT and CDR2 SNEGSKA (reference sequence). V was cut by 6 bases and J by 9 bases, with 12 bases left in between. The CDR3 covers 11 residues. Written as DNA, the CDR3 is TGCAGTGCCCTTAGTGATCTTGAGCAGTTCTTC. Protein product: CSALSDLEQFF.

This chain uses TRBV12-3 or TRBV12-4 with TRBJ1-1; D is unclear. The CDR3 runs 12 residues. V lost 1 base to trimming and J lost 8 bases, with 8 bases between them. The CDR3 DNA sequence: TGTGCCAGCAGTTTAGACGCAGGCGAAGCTTTCTTT. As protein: CASSLDAGEAFF.

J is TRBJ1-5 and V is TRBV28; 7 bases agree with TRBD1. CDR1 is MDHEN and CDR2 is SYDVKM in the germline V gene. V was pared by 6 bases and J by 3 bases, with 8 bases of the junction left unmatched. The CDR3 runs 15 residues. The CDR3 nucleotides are TGTGCCAGCAGGCACAGGGGATTTTCCAATCAGCCCCAGCATTTT. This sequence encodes CASRHRGFSNQPQHF.

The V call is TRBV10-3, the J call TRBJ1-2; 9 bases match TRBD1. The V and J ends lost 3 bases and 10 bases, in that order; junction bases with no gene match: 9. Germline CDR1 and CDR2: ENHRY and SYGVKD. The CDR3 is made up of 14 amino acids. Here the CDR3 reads CAISELVGQGAYTF. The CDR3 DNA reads TGTGCCATCAGTGAACTTGTGGGACAGGGAGCCTACACCTTC.

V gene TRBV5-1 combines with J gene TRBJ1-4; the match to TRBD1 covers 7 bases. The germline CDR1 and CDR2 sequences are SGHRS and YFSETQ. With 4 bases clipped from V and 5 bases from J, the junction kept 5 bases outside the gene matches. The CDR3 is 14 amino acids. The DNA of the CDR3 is TGCGCCAGCAGCCCAGGGACAGTAAATGAAAAACTGTTTTTT. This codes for CASSPGTVNEKLFF.

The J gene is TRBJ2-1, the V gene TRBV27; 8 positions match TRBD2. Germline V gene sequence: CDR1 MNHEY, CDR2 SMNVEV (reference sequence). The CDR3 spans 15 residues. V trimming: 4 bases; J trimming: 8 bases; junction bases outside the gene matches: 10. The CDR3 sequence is CASSSGVAGGDEQFF. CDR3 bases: TGTGCCAGCAGTTCAGGTGTCGCCGGGGGGGATGAGCAGTTCTTC.

The CDR3 coding sequence is TGTGCCAGCAGCCAAGCCGGGACTAGCTCCAAGCCCTACGAGCAGTACTTC. This encodes CASSQAGTSSKPYEQYF. The rearrangement uses TRBV3-1 (or the pseudogene TRBV3-2) and TRBJ2-7; 9 bases are a match to TRBD2. CDR1 is LGHDT, CDR2 YNNKEL, per germline (reference sequence). J lost 2 bases, V lost 1 base, and 9 bases had no gene match. This CDR3 is built from 17 residues.

The CDR3 sequence: CASSLELPRRTQPQHF. The CDR3 coding sequence is TGTGCCAGCAGTTTAGAGTTACCGAGGCGAACTCAGCCCCAGCATTTT. The V and J genes are TRBV28 and TRBJ1-5, with D uncertain. The CDR3 covers 16 residues. Trimming removed 2 bases at V and 6 bases at J, with 17 bases between. CDR1 and CDR2 (germline): MDHEN, SYDVKM.

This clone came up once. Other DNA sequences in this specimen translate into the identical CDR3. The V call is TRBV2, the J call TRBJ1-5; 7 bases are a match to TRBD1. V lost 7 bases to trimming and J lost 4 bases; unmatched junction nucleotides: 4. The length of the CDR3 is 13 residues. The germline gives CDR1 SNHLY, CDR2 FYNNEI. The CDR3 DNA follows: TGTGCCAGCACCGGGACAGTAAATCAGCCCCAGCATTTT. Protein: CASTGTVNQPQHF.

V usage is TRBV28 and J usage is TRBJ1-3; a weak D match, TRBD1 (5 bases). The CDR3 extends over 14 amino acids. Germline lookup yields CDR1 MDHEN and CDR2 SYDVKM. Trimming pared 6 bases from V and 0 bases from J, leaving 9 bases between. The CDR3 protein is CASRGELSGNTIYF. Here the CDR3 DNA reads TGTGCCAGCAGAGGGGAACTCTCTGGAAACACCATATATTTT.